Here is one T cell receptor beta chain with its context. This sample was taken from a study of cytomegalovirus exposure and HLA in healthy donors. Germline V CDR1 and CDR2: KGHSH, LQKENI. The CDR3 is 14 amino acids. Between the trimmed V and J ends, which lost 0 bases and 4 bases, there was a span of 8 bases. Vbeta (60) and Jbeta (13) primers were used in the PCR. This table comes from immunoSEQ multiplex PCR, and its TCRdb copy is limited to in-frame clones, with some not included. The sample has over 110,000 clones; 70% to 80% are singletons. Specimen: PBMCs. The receptor comes from a woman in her thirties or forties in good health and CMV-seropositive. This rearrangement joins TRBV18 to TRBJ2-3; D gene unclear. In DNA, the CDR3 is TGTGCCAGCTCACCACCGTCAGACTCAGATACGCAGTATTTT. Its protein product is CASSPPSDSDTQYF.